The 25 T cell receptor beta chains listed next were all sequenced from one sample in a study of blood T cell repertoires in COVID-19. The repertoire was sequenced with immunoSEQ multiplex PCR; TCRdb's copy has only in-frame clones and lacks some. The data contain tens of thousands of clones, 78% of them singletons. Sequences were obtained from peripheral blood. The receptors shown here come from a human donor in a cohort sampled during active COVID-19.

V and J are TRBV4-1 and TRBJ2-7; tentatively, D is TRBD1 (5 bases). Germline V gene lookup returns CDR1 MGHRA and CDR2 YSYEKL. CDR3 length: 14 residues. Trimming took 4 bases from V and 0 from J, leaving 10 bases between them. In nucleotides, the CDR3 is TGCGCCAGCAGCCCCGCGGACAACTCCTACGAGCAGTACTTC. Amino acid sequence: CASSPADNSYEQYF.

The CDR3 here is CASSSLAGGSYEQYF. The CDR3 DNA is TGTGCCAGCAGTTCACTAGCGGGAGGCTCCTACGAGCAGTACTTC. This chain connects TRBV6-2 or TRBV6-3 to TRBJ2-7; 12 bases are shared with TRBD2. Germline V lookup: CDR1 MNHEY, CDR2 SVGEGT. J gave up 0 bases and V 4 bases, and 1 base lay outside the gene matches. The CDR3 covers 15 residues.

This rearrangement joins TRBV20-1 to TRBJ1-2, with D unresolved. The CDR3 sequence is 13 residues long. V dropped 3 bases and J dropped 5 bases, with 13 bases sitting between them. CDR1 is DFQATT, CDR2 SNEGSKA, per germline (reference sequence). The CDR3 sequence: CSASPSSTYGYTF. In DNA, the CDR3 is TGCAGTGCTAGTCCATCCTCAACTTATGGCTACACCTTC.

The gene calls are TRBV9 and TRBJ1-4; TRBD1 aligns across 8 bases. Germline trimming cut 4 bases from V and 2 bases from J; bases unmatched to any gene: 10. This CDR3 region has 17 residues. Germline lookup yields CDR1 SGDLS and CDR2 YYNGEE. The CDR3 loop reads CASSPIGQGATNEKLFF. The CDR3, as DNA: TGTGCCAGCAGCCCAATAGGACAGGGAGCCACTAATGAAAAACTGTTTTTT.

This chain links TRBV28 with TRBJ1-6; D might be TRBD1 (5 bases). The germline V and J ends were trimmed by 1 base and 9 bases, with 16 bases remaining between them. Germline V gives CDR1 MDHEN, CDR2 SYDVKM. This CDR3 spans 16 amino acids. The CDR3 is CASSLSGLSSSSPLHF. In DNA form, the CDR3 reads TGTGCCAGCAGTTTATCAGGGTTAAGCTCTTCTTCACCCCTCCACTTT.

V and J are TRBV5-5 and TRBJ2-7; D might be TRBD2 (5 bases). Trimming removed 5 bases at V and 4 bases at J, with 13 bases between. The CDR3 is 13 residues long. CDR1 is SGHKS and CDR2 is YYEKEE in the germline V gene (reference sequence). The CDR3: CASREADVYEQYF. The CDR3 region has the DNA TGTGCCAGCAGAGAAGCGGACGTATACGAGCAGTACTTC.

The chain links TRBV14 to TRBJ1-1; D is ambiguous. The CDR3 runs 18 residues. With 0 bases removed from V and 0 bases from J, the gap between germline ends came to 17 bases. The germline gives CDR1 SGHDN, CDR2 FVKESK. The CDR3 sequence: CASSQDGGKNNMNTEAFF. CDR3 DNA sequence: TGTGCCAGCAGCCAAGATGGAGGGAAGAACAACATGAACACTGAAGCTTTCTTT.

This chain uses TRBV24-1 with TRBJ2-5; D possibly corresponds to TRBD2 (5 bases). Germline CDR1 is KGHDR and CDR2 is SFDVKD. The length of the CDR3 is 13 residues. V was pared by 4 bases and J by 5 bases, with 10 bases between. For the CDR3, the DNA is TGTGCCACCAGTGACGGCGGGCTGGAGACCCAGTACTTC. This codes for CATSDGGLETQYF.

This sequence joins TRBV9 and TRBJ2-7, with D maybe TRBD2 (7 bases). Germline-derived CDR1 and CDR2 are SGDLS and YYNGEE. The CDR3 runs to 15 residues. V lost 4 bases and J lost 5, with 19 bases in between. CDR3 DNA: TGTGCCAGCAGCTCCCAGGGGCGGGAGTTGGACGAGCAGTACTTC. This translates into CASSSQGRELDEQYF.

The V gene is TRBV5-1, the J gene TRBJ1-2, with unresolved D. This CDR3 comprises 13 residues. From germline, CDR1 is SGHRS and CDR2 YFSETQ. The V end lost 4 bases, the J end lost 3 bases, and 10 bases lay between the germline ends. CDR3 coding DNA: TGCGCCAGCAGCCTAGGTCCCTACTATGGCTACACCTTC. It codes for CASSLGPYYGYTF. The full variable domain, completed using reference TRBV5-1 and TRBJ1-2, is KAGVTQTPRYLIKTRGQQVTLSCSPISGHRSVSWYQQTPGQGLQFLFEYFSETQRNKGNFPGRFSGRQFSNSRSEMNVSTLELGDSALYLCASSLGPYYGYTFGSGTRLTVV.

CDR3 sequence (DNA): TGCGCCAGCAGCTTGGGTGGGGGCCGATCCTACGAGCAGTACTTC. Protein: CASSLGGGRSYEQYF. The chain employs TRBV5-1 and TRBJ2-7, with a possible D match to TRBD1 (6 bases). V was clipped by 0 bases and J by 1 base, with 11 bases between them. The CDR3 runs to 15 residues. From germline, CDR1 is SGHRS and CDR2 YFSETQ.

The J gene is TRBJ2-7, the V gene TRBV7-2; D gene unclear. V was cut by 1 base and J by 4 bases, with 8 bases left in between. The CDR3 has 13 amino acids. Germline CDR1 SGHTA, CDR2 FQGNSA. The DNA of the CDR3 is TGTGCCAGCAGCTTAGAATCCCTTTACGAGCAGTACTTC. Its translation: CASSLESLYEQYF.

The chain recombines TRBV19 with TRBJ2-7, with a tentative D call TRBD2 (7 bases). The CDR3 is 15 amino acids. Germline V gene data show CDR1 as LNHDA and CDR2 as SQIVND (reference sequence). Trimming left V 3 bases short and J 7 bases short, with 19 bases between. CDR3 amino acids: CASSIQDSGALEQYF. The CDR3, as DNA: TGTGCCAGTAGTATCCAGGACAGCGGGGCGTTAGAGCAGTACTTC.

The chain has TRBV9 and TRBJ2-1; possible D gene TRBD1, 6 bases. Germline CDR1 reads SGDLS; CDR2 reads YYNGEE. The CDR3 has 15 amino acids. V lost 4 bases and J 0 bases, leaving 11 bases between the germline ends. CDR3 sequence: CASSPRQASYNEQFF. As DNA, the CDR3 is TGTGCCAGCAGCCCCAGACAGGCCTCCTACAATGAGCAGTTCTTC.

This clone was detected a few times. The chain combines TRBV27 with TRBJ2-7; D gene uncertain. CDR3 length: 16 residues. Trimming removed 0 bases at V and 0 bases at J, with 12 bases between. Germline V lookup: CDR1 MNHEY, CDR2 SMNVEV (reference sequence). This CDR3 is CASSLSGPKSSYEQYF. DNA of the CDR3: TGTGCCAGCAGTTTATCGGGCCCCAAAAGCTCCTACGAGCAGTACTTC.

The rearrangement uses TRBV7-9 and TRBJ1-1; D gene uncertain. V was shortened by 2 bases and J by 4 bases, with 8 bases between the two germline ends. The germline CDR1 and CDR2 sequences are SEHNR and FQNEAQ (reference sequence). The length of the CDR3 is 13 residues. CDR3 DNA: TGTGCCAGCAGCTTATCGGGTGTCACTGAAGCTTTCTTT. The encoded protein is CASSLSGVTEAFF.

The CDR3 loop is CASSSTLSYEQYF. The CDR3 DNA sequence: TGTGCCAGCAGCTCCACCCTATCCTACGAGCAGTACTTC. The V gene is TRBV7-9, the J gene TRBJ2-7; D gene unclear. Looked up from germline, CDR1 is SEHNR and CDR2 is FQNEAQ (reference sequence). CDR3 length: 13 residues. Deletions cut 4 bases from V and 1 base from J, with 8 bases between.

CDR3 sequence reads: CASSEAHLGSYEQYF. The CDR3 DNA sequence: TGTGCCAGCAGTGAAGCTCACCTCGGGTCCTACGAGCAGTACTTC. V and J are TRBV2 and TRBJ2-7; D remains unclear. The germline V gene has CDR1 SNHLY and CDR2 FYNNEI. Trimming removed 0 bases from V and 1 base from J, with 10 bases in between. This CDR3 spans 15 amino acids.

This chain links TRBV18 with TRBJ1-1; 12 nucleotides match TRBD1. Germline V gene data show CDR1 as KGHSH and CDR2 as LQKENI. The CDR3 sequence is 16 residues long. J gave up 4 bases and V 4 bases, and 7 bases lay outside the gene matches. CDR3 protein: CASSLTPGQGATEAFF. CDR3 sequence (DNA): TGTGCCAGCTCACTAACTCCGGGACAGGGGGCCACTGAAGCTTTCTTT. The full variable domain, rest sourced from reference TRBV18 and TRBJ1-1, is NAGVMQNPRHLVRRRGQEARLRCSPMKGHSHVYWYRQLPEEGLKFMVYLQKENIIDESGMPKERFSAEFPKEGPSILRIQQVVRGDSAAYFCASSLTPGQGATEAFFGQGTRLTVV.

The genes are TRBV19 and TRBJ2-1, with TRBD2 identical over 15 bases. The CDR3 sequence is 18 residues long. Germline lookup yields CDR1 LNHDA and CDR2 SQIVND (reference sequence). V shed 7 bases and J 3 bases; nucleotides not matched to a gene: 10. The CDR3 nucleotides are TGTGCCAGTACCACTAGGACTAGCGGGAGGGCCCGCTACAATGAGCAGTTCTTC. Protein: CASTTRTSGRARYNEQFF.

This clone occurred a few times. This chain connects TRBV5-4 to TRBJ2-7; TRBD2 aligns across 9 bases. The V gene end was trimmed by 4 bases and the J gene end by 3 bases; junction bases not matched to a gene: 5. The CDR3 contains 14 residues. CDR1 SGHNT and CDR2 YYREEE come from the germline V gene (reference sequence). The CDR3, as DNA: TGTGCCAGCAGCCAGACTAGCGGAGTCTACGAGCAGTACTTC. It yields the protein CASSQTSGVYEQYF.

The CDR3 sequence: CASSQEARLYGYTF. DNA of the CDR3: TGTGCCAGCAGCCAAGAAGCGCGCTTGTATGGCTACACCTTC. The chain employs TRBV3-1 (or the pseudogene TRBV3-2) and TRBJ1-2, with no clear D. Germline V gene data show CDR1 as LGHDT and CDR2 as YNNKEL (reference sequence). Trimming stripped 0 bases from V and 5 bases from J, with 10 bases between. The CDR3 is 14 amino acids.

The V gene is TRBV19, the J gene TRBJ2-1; D call uncertain. Trimming took off 9 bases at V and 0 bases at J, with 9 bases between the two ends. The CDR3 runs 13 residues. Germline V gene data show CDR1 as LNHDA and CDR2 as SQIVND (reference sequence). CDR3 sequence reads: CASSESSYNEQFF. CDR3 DNA: TGTGCCAGCTCCGAGAGCTCCTACAATGAGCAGTTCTTC.

The CDR3 region is CASSYRDRGRNEQFF. In nucleotides, the CDR3 is TGTGCCAGCAGCTACCGGGACAGGGGCAGGAATGAGCAGTTCTTC. This sequence joins TRBV11-2 and TRBJ2-1, with TRBD1 identical over 10 bases. This CDR3 is built from 15 residues. The germline V gene has CDR1 SGHAT and CDR2 FQNNGV. Trimming removed 4 bases from V and 7 bases from J; junction bases left unmatched: 7. Using reference TRBV11-2 and TRBJ2-1 for the parts outside the CDR3, the full variable domain is EAGVAQSPRYKIIEKRQSVAFWCNPISGHATLYWYQQILGQGPKLLIQFQNNGVVDDSQLPKDRFSAERLKGVDSTLKIQPAKLEDSAVYLCASSYRDRGRNEQFFGPGTRLTVL.

The J gene is TRBJ2-7, the V gene TRBV27; 7 bases agree with TRBD2. The germline V gene has CDR1 MNHEY and CDR2 SMNVEV (reference sequence). CDR3 length equals 14 residues. Trimming removed 3 bases from V and 7 bases from J; junction bases left unmatched: 9. For the CDR3, the DNA is TGTGCCAGCAGTTTTGCGGGGGACTTACAAGAGCAGTACTTC. This sequence encodes CASSFAGDLQEQYF.